This T cell receptor (beta chain) emerged from a study of cytomegalovirus exposure and HLA in healthy donors. This PCR relied on a set of 60 Vbeta primers and 13 Jbeta primers. Assay: immunoSEQ multiplex PCR; the TCRdb copy retains only in-frame clones and omits some. Of fewer than 250,000 clones in the sample, more than 70% are singletons; the top ten hold 1% to 1.5%. The receptor was derived from a human donor in good health. Sequencing was done on a sample of PBMCs.

CDR3 DNA sequence: TGCGCCAGCAGTACAGCTGGGGCCAACGTCCTGACTTTC. Amino acid sequence: CASSTAGANVLTF. J is TRBJ2-6 and V is TRBV10-2; D ambiguous. The length of the CDR3 is 13 residues. Germline assignment: CDR1 WSHSY and CDR2 SAAADI. With 5 bases removed from V and 2 bases from J, the gap between germline ends came to 4 bases.